Below, one T cell receptor beta chain is given with its context. The antigen remains unidentified. Primers included in the PCR were 60 Vbeta and 13 Jbeta primers. Here immunoSEQ multiplex PCR was the method, and the copy in TCRdb shows in-frame clones only, minus some. This repertoire shows some 120,000 clones, approximately 61% found once; its top ten account for about 1.5%. The entry originates in a study of cytomegalovirus exposure and HLA in healthy donors. About the study: Among several hundred genotyped donors, roughly 80% fell in the Caucasian-associated ancestry cluster. The study's findings and limits: In an earlier analysis, productive rearrangement rates for most beta V segments clustered near 87% or 30%.

The CDR3 consists of 15 residues. The ends were cut back, 0 bases at V and 1 base at J, with 11 bases in the middle. Looked up from germline, CDR1 is SGHNT and CDR2 is YYREEE (reference sequence). This rearrangement joins TRBV5-4 to TRBJ2-7, with D perhaps TRBD2 (5 bases). The sequence was collected from a young man in good health and CMV-seropositive. Sequenced: PBMCs. CDR3 region: CASSLALDLSYEQYF. Here the CDR3 DNA reads TGTGCCAGCAGCTTGGCACTAGACCTTTCCTACGAGCAGTACTTC.